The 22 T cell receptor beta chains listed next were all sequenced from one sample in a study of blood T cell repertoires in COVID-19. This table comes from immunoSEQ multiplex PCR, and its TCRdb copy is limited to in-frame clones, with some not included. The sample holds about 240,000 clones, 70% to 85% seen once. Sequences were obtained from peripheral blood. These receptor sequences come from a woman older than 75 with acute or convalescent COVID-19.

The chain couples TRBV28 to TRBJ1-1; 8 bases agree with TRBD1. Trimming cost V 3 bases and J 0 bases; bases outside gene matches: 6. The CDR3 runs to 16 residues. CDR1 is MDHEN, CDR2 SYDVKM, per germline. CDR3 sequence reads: CASSFPGTGMNTEAFF. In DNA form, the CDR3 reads TGTGCCAGCAGTTTCCCAGGGACAGGAATGAACACTGAAGCTTTCTTT.

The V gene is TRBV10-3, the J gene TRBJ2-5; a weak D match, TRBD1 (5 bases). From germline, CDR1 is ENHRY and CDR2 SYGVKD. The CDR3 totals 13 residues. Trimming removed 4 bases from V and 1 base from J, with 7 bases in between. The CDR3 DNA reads TGTGCCATCAGTGGACAGACCCAAGAGACCCAGTACTTC. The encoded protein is CAISGQTQETQYF.

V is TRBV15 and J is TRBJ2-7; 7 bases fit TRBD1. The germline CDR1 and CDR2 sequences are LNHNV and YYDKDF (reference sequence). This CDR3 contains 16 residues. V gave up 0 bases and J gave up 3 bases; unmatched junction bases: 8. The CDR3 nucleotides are TGTGCCACCAGCAGAGACAACAGGGGTTCGGGCTACGAGCAGTACTTC. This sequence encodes CATSRDNRGSGYEQYF.

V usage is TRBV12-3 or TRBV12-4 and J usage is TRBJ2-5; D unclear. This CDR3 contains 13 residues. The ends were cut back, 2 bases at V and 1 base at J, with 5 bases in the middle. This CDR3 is CASSLSVQETQYF. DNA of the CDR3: TGTGCCAGCAGTTTATCCGTCCAAGAGACCCAGTACTTC.

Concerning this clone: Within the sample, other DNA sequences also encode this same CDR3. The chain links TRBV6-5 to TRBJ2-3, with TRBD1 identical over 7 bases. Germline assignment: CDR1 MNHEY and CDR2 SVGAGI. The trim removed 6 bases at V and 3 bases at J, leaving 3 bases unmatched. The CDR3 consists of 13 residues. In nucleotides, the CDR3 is TGTGCCAGCAGACCGACAGGGACAGATACGCAGTATTTT. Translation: CASRPTGTDTQYF.

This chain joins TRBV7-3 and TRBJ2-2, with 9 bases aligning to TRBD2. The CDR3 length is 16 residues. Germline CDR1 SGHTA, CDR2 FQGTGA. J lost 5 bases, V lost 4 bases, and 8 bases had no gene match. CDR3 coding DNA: TGTGCCAGCAGCTCCTTGGGGCTAGCGGGAACCGGGGAGCTGTTTTTT. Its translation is CASSSLGLAGTGELFF.

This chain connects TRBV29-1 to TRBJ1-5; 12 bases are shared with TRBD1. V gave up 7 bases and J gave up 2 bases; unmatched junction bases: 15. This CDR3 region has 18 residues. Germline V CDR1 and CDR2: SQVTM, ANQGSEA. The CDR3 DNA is TGCAGCGCCACTGAAGGGACAGGGGGCTGGGATGGCAATCAGCCCCAGCATTTT. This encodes CSATEGTGGWDGNQPQHF.

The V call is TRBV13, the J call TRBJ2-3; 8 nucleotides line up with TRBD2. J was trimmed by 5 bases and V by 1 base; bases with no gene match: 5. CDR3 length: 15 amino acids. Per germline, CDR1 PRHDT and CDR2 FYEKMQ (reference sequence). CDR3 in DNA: TGTGCCAGCAGCTTAGCGGGGGGGGCCCAAGATACGCAGTATTTT. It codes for CASSLAGGAQDTQYF.

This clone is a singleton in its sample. The CDR3 DNA sequence: TGTGCCAGCAGCCAACTCCCCGGGACAGAAGAGACCCAGTACTTC. Its translation is CASSQLPGTEETQYF. The chain combines TRBV3-1 (or the pseudogene TRBV3-2) with TRBJ2-5, with TRBD1 identical over 7 bases. From germline, CDR1 is LGHDT and CDR2 YNNKEL (reference sequence). The CDR3 totals 15 residues. J was trimmed by 3 bases and V by 2 bases; bases with no gene match: 6.

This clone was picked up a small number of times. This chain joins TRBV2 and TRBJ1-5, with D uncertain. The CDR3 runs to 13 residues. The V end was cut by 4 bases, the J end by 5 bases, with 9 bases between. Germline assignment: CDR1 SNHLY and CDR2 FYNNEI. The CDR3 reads CASSVTPDQPQHF. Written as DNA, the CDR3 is TGTGCCAGCAGTGTAACACCCGATCAGCCCCAGCATTTT.

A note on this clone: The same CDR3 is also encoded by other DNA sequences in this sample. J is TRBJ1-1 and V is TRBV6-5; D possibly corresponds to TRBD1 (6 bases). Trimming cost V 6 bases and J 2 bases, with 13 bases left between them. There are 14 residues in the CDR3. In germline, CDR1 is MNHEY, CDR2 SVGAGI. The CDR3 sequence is CASSPVTGNTEAFF. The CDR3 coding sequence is TGTGCCAGCAGCCCCGTGACAGGCAACACTGAAGCTTTCTTT.

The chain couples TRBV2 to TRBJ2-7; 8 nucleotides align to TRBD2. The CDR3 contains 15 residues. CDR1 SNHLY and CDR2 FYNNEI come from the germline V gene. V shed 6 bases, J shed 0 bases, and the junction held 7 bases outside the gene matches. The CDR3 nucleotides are TGTGCCAGCAGGCCATCGGGGGGGAGCTCCTACGAGCAGTACTTC. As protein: CASRPSGGSSYEQYF.

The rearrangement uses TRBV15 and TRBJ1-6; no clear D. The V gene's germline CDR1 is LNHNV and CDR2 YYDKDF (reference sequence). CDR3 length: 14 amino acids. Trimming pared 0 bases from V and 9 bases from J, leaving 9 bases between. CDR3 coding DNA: TGTGCCACCAGCAGAGACGGTACCCGTTCACCCCTCCACTTT. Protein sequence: CATSRDGTRSPLHF. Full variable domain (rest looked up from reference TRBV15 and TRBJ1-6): DAMVIQNPRYQVTQFGKPVTLSCSQTLNHNVMYWYQQKSSQAPKLLFHYYDKDFNNEADTPDNFQSRRPNTSFCFLDIRSPGLGDTAMYLCATSRDGTRSPLHFGNGTRLTVT.

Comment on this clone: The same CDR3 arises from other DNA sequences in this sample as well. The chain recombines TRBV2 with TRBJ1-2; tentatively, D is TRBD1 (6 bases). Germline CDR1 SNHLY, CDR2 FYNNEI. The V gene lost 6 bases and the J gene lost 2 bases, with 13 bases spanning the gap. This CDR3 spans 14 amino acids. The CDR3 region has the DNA TGTGCCAGCAGCGACAGGACATTCAACTATGGCTACACCTTC. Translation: CASSDRTFNYGYTF.

This chain's CDR3 is CASSPPEGAAYYGYTF. CDR3 in DNA: TGTGCCAGCAGCCCACCCGAGGGGGCCGCCTACTATGGCTACACCTTC. The chain is built from TRBV13 and TRBJ1-2, with 7 bases lining up with TRBD1. The CDR3 extends over 16 amino acids. J lost 3 bases, V lost 5 bases, and 12 bases had no gene match. The germline gives CDR1 PRHDT, CDR2 FYEKMQ (reference sequence).

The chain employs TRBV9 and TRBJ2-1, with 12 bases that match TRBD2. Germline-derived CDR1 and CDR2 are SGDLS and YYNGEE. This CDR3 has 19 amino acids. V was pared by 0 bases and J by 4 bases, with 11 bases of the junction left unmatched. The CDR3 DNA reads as TGTGCCAGCAGCGTAGCTAGCGGGGGGGTCCCTTCGTTTTACAATGAGCAGTTCTTC. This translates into CASSVASGGVPSFYNEQFF.

CDR3 sequence (DNA): TGTGCCAGAAGCTTAGTGATGTGTAGAGGTCAGCCCCAGCATTTT. Translating it yields CARSLVMCRGQPQHF. This chain links TRBV7-5 with TRBJ1-5. TRBV7-5 counts as a pseudogene. CDR3 length: 15 amino acids.

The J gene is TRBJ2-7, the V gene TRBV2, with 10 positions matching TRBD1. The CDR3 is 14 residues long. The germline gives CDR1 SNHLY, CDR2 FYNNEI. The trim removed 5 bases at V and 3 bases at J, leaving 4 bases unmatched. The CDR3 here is CASSPDRGLYEQYF. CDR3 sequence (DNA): TGTGCCAGCAGTCCCGACAGGGGGCTCTACGAGCAGTACTTC.

The CDR3 loop reads CASSPDRGGREPQHF. CDR3 nucleotides: TGTGCCAGCAGTCCGGACAGGGGAGGTCGGGAGCCCCAGCATTTT. The chain links TRBV6-5 to TRBJ1-5; 9 bases are a match to TRBD1. CDR1 is MNHEY and CDR2 is SVGAGI in the germline V gene. V trimming: 5 bases; J trimming: 8 bases; junction bases outside the gene matches: 10. The CDR3 totals 15 residues.

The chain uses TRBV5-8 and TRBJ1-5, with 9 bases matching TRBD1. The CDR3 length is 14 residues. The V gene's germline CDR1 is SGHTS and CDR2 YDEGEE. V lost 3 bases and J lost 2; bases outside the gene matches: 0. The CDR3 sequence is CASSWDRGNQPQHF. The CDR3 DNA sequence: TGTGCCAGCAGCTGGGACAGGGGCAATCAGCCCCAGCATTTT.

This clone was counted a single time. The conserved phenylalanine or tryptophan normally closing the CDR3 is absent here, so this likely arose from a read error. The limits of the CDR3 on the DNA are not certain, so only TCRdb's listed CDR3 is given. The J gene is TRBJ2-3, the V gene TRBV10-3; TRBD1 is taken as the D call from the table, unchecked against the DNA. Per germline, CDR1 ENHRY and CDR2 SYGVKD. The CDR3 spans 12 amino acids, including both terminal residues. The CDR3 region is CAISPVRGPTTP.

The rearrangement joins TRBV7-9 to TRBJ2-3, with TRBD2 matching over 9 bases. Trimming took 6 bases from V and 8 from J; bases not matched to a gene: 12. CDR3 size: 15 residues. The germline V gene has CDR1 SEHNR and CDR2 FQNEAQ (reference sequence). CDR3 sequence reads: CASSLIAGGRGTQYF. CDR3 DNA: TGTGCCAGCAGTCTAATCGCGGGGGGGCGGGGTACGCAGTATTTT.